The clone carrying this T cell receptor beta chain was observed at least ten times. Its matching antigen is unknown. The sample is drawn from a study of post-analysis software for immune sequencing data. Study-wide background: The study covered relapsing-remitting, secondary progressive and progressive-relapsing courses of multiple sclerosis. Study observations and caveats: TRBV5-6, TRBV5-1 and TRBV20-1 were among four or five TRBV segments more frequent in patients than controls.

The TCR beta cDNA libraries contained unique molecular identifiers. TCRdb re-derived calls from the PCR reads in MiXCR, one entry per CDR3 protein. The table lists over 150,000 distinct CDR3 sequences, about 29% of them singletons. This CDR3 is built from 16 residues. Germline-derived CDR1 and CDR2 are SGHAT and FQNNGV. Trimming removed 5 bases from V and 7 bases from J; junction bases left unmatched: 9. The receptor was derived from a girl under 18 with multiple sclerosis. The sample taken for sequencing was blood. The chain joins TRBV11-2 to TRBJ2-1, with 12 nucleotides matching TRBD2. CDR3 DNA: TGTGCCAGCAGCCCCCGACTAGCGGGAGATCTGAATGAGCAGTTCTTC. Translated, it gives CASSPRLAGDLNEQFF.